The rows below give T cell receptor beta chains drawn from one sample of a study of neoadjuvant anti-PD-1 for oral cavity cancer. Using immunoSEQ multiplex PCR, the repertoire was profiled, and TCRdb retains in-frame clones only, with some absent. There are approximately 23,000 clones in the sample; 45% occur only once, and around 43% lies in the top ten. The source material was tumor tissue, sampled after nivolumab (anti-PD-1) treatment. The receptors here all came from a person aged 35 to 85 with oral cavity squamous cell carcinoma. Each CDR3 is given with its conserved first and last residue. A D gene is named only where the DNA matches it firmly. The listing skips clone size in some rows; elsewhere it reads once, few, many or a size class.

TRBV6-5	TRBD1	14	.	TRBJ1-5	CASTQDREGQPQHF	TGTGCCAGCACCCAGGACAGGGAGGGTCAGCCCCAGCATTTT
TRBV15	.	17	.	TRBJ1-2	CATSRDSSDDPRHGYTF	TGTGCCACCAGCAGAGACAGTTCGGATGACCCGCGACATGGCTACACCTTC
TRBV5-1	.	14	.	TRBJ1-2	CASSLVQQDYGYTF	TGCGCCAGCAGCTTGGTGCAGCAGGACTATGGCTACACCTTC
TRBV4-3	.	13	.	TRBJ1-5	CASSQGGGQPQHF	TGCGCCAGCAGCCAAGGGGGTGGTCAGCCCCAGCATTTT
TRBV28	.	15	.	TRBJ2-7	CASTSLRGAIYEQYF	TGTGCCAGCACCTCCCTTAGGGGGGCGATCTACGAGCAGTACTTC
TRBV19	TRBD2	14	few	TRBJ2-7	CASSASGGRNEQYF	TGTGCCAGTAGTGCCAGCGGGGGGCGGAACGAGCAGTACTTC
TRBV19	.	13	few	TRBJ2-5	CASSIQDQETQYF	TGTGCCAGTAGTATTCAAGACCAAGAGACCCAGTACTTC
TRBV30	TRBD1	13	once	TRBJ1-1	CAWGGQGNTEAFF	TGTGCCTGGGGGGGACAGGGGAACACTGAAGCTTTCTTT
TRBV7-3	.	15	.	TRBJ1-5	CASSLTRAYNQPQHF	TGTGCCAGCAGCTTAACCCGGGCCTACAATCAGCCCCAGCATTTT
TRBV5-4	.	14	.	TRBJ1-3	CASSLDSSGNTIYF	TGTGCCAGCAGCTTGGATAGCTCTGGAAACACCATATATTTT
TRBV30	TRBD1	13	.	TRBJ1-1	CAWRGQADGEAFF	TGTGCCTGGAGGGGACAGGCGGACGGTGAAGCTTTCTTT
TRBV2	TRBD1	13	few	TRBJ2-3	CASSDQGADTQYF	TGTGCCAGCAGTGACCAGGGGGCAGATACGCAGTATTTT
TRBV6-5	.	14	.	TRBJ1-1	CASSYSVEGGEAFF	TGTGCCAGCAGTTACTCCGTCGAGGGGGGTGAAGCTTTCTTT
TRBV15	TRBD1	16	.	TRBJ2-7	CATSRALGQGTVEQYF	TGTGCCACCAGCAGAGCCCTAGGACAGGGTACCGTCGAGCAGTACTTC
TRBV18	.	15	few	TRBJ2-2	CASSPQSHGTGELFF	TGTGCCAGCTCACCACAATCCCATGGGACCGGGGAGCTGTTTTTT
TRBV19	.	15	.	TRBJ2-2	CASKWADSGAGELFF	TGTGCCAGTAAATGGGCGGACAGTGGGGCCGGGGAGCTGTTTTTT
TRBV27	TRBD1	14	few	TRBJ1-2	CASSTGQGARGYTF	TGTGCCAGCAGTACCGGACAGGGGGCGAGGGGCTACACCTTC
TRBV2	.	16	few	TRBJ1-5	CASSENTGSRNQPQHF	TGTGCCAGCAGTGAAAATACAGGGTCGCGGAATCAGCCCCAGCATTTT
TRBV19	.	15	.	TRBJ2-3	CASSTQPYRADTQYF	TGTGCCAGTAGTACCCAGCCCTATCGGGCAGATACGCAGTATTTT
TRBV12-5	TRBD1	14	few	TRBJ2-5	CASGLGQGAETQYF	TGTGCTAGTGGTTTGGGACAGGGGGCTGAGACCCAGTACTTC
TRBV5-8	.	14	.	TRBJ1-5	CASSVERPNQPQHF	TGTGCCAGCAGCGTGGAGAGGCCCAATCAGCCCCAGCATTTT
TRBV9	.	15	.	TRBJ1-4	CASSVNSGPNEKLFF	TGTGCCAGCAGCGTGAACAGCGGACCGAACGAAAAACTGTTTTTT
TRBV14	.	13	few	TRBJ1-3	CASSQDRGNTIYF	TGTGCCAGCAGCCAAGACAGGGGAAACACCATATATTTT
TRBV30	.	13	.	TRBJ2-7	CAWSRDKGYEQYF	TGTGCCTGGAGCAGGGATAAGGGCTACGAGCAGTACTTC
TRBV9	TRBD1	15	.	TRBJ2-7	CASSVAGTGSYEQYF	TGTGCCAGCAGCGTAGCCGGGACAGGGTCCTACGAGCAGTACTTC
TRBV10-3	TRBD1	20	.	TRBJ1-2	CAISESLNGRDRGPPYGYTF	TGTGCCATCAGTGAGTCCCTTAACGGTAGGGACAGGGGGCCTCCCTATGGCTACACCTTC
TRBV14	.	13	.	TRBJ1-2	CASSQVRGSGYTF	TGTGCCAGCAGCCAAGTCAGGGGCTCCGGCTACACCTTC
TRBV6-5	.	12	.	TRBJ1-5	CASKQINQPQHF	TGTGCCAGCAAACAGATCAATCAGCCCCAGCATTTT
TRBV5-6	.	14	many	TRBJ1-1	CASSLWKGQTEAFF	TGTGCCAGCAGCTTGTGGAAGGGACAAACTGAAGCTTTCTTT
TRBV4-1	TRBD1	18	many	TRBJ1-4	CASSHSGTGGATNEKLFF	TGCGCCAGCAGCCATTCCGGGACAGGGGGCGCGACTAATGAAAAACTGTTTTTT
TRBV19	TRBD2	15	.	TRBJ2-5	CASSTFSGGQETQYF	TGTGCCAGTAGTACCTTCTCGGGGGGCCAAGAGACCCAGTACTTC
TRBV30	.	11	many	TRBJ2-1	CAWRRYNEQFF	TGTGCCTGGCGCAGATACAATGAGCAGTTCTTC
TRBV4-1	TRBD1	16	few	TRBJ2-2	CASSQQGARNTGELFF	TGCGCCAGCAGCCAACAGGGGGCGCGGAACACCGGGGAGCTGTTTTTT
TRBV6-4	.	13	.	TRBJ2-3	CASSRDSTDTQYF	TGTGCCAGCAGCCGGGACAGCACAGATACGCAGTATTTT
TRBV7-2	.	15	few	TRBJ1-1	CASSLAGGIGTEAFF	TGTGCCAGCAGCTTAGCGGGGGGGATCGGCACTGAAGCTTTCTTT
TRBV18	.	16	many	TRBJ2-7	CASSPPLGQGRYEQYF	TGTGCCAGCTCACCCCCCTTGGGGCAGGGCCGCTACGAGCAGTACTTC
TRBV6-1	.	12	few	TRBJ1-2	CASNGGDYGYTF	TGTGCCAGCAATGGGGGCGACTATGGCTACACCTTC
TRBV2	.	15	few	TRBJ1-3	CASSDFGSSGNTIYF	TGTGCCAGCAGTGATTTCGGTTCCTCTGGAAACACCATATATTTT
TRBV5-5	TRBD2	17	few	TRBJ2-1	CASSLATSGGKLGEQFF	TGTGCCAGCAGCTTGGCGACTAGCGGGGGGAAATTGGGTGAGCAGTTCTTC
TRBV28	TRBD1	14	few	TRBJ1-2	CASRRQGGLYGYTF	TGTGCCAGCAGACGACAGGGGGGCCTCTATGGCTACACCTTC
TRBV7-2	TRBD2	15	.	TRBJ2-7	CASSSLAGGRSEQYF	TGTGCCAGCAGTTCTCTAGCGGGGGGGCGCAGCGAGCAGTACTTC
TRBV5-4	TRBD1	14	.	TRBJ2-5	CASSFQGAEETQYF	TGTGCCAGCAGCTTCCAGGGGGCGGAAGAGACCCAGTACTTC
TRBV28	.	12	.	TRBJ1-2	CASSGVGWGYTF	TGTGCCAGCAGTGGGGTCGGGTGGGGCTACACCTTC
TRBV2	.	14	medium-sized	TRBJ2-5	CASSEATNQETQYF	TGTGCCAGCAGTGAAGCGACTAACCAAGAGACCCAGTACTTC
TRBV4-3	.	17	few	TRBJ1-6	CASSQDASPSDYSPLHF	TGCGCCAGCAGCCAAGATGCGAGTCCTTCCGATTATTCACCCCTCCACTTT
TRBV6-1	.	16	few	TRBJ2-2	CASSEVPVGWPGELFF	TGTGCCAGCAGTGAGGTACCCGTAGGGTGGCCCGGGGAGCTGTTTTTT
TRBV7-6	TRBD1	17	.	TRBJ2-7	CASSLGTGGGLSYEQYF	TGTGCCAGCAGCTTGGGGACAGGGGGCGGCCTTTCCTACGAGCAGTACTTC
TRBV5-1	.	16	many	TRBJ2-7	CASSLVLGLSSYEQYF	TGCGCCAGCAGCTTGGTCCTGGGCTTGAGCTCCTACGAGCAGTACTTC
TRBV5-1	TRBD2	15	once	TRBJ2-5	CASSVSGGPQETQYF	TGCGCCAGCAGCGTTAGCGGGGGGCCCCAAGAGACCCAGTACTTC
TRBV4-3	.	13	few	TRBJ2-7	CASSHQGSYEQYF	TGCGCCAGCAGCCACCAGGGCTCCTACGAGCAGTACTTC
TRBV21-1	.	16	once	TRBJ2-5	CASTLFQGDLKETQYF	TGTGCCAGCACCCTATTCCAAGGGGACCTTAAAGAGACCCAGTACTTC
TRBV6-1	.	15	.	TRBJ2-4	CASSEDPTGLNIQYF	TGTGCCAGCAGTGAAGATCCCACAGGGTTGAACATTCAGTACTTC
TRBV19	.	12	.	TRBJ1-6	CASSPGYSPLHF	TGTGCCAGTAGTCCAGGGTATTCACCCCTCCACTTT
TRBV15	TRBD1	14	.	TRBJ1-5	CATSRGTGVQPQHF	TGTGCCACCAGCAGGGGGACAGGGGTGCAGCCCCAGCATTTT
TRBV4-2	TRBD1	16	few	TRBJ1-6	CASSQDPQGARSPLHF	TGTGCCAGCAGCCAAGATCCCCAGGGGGCGCGATCACCCCTCCACTTT
TRBV10-3	TRBD2	17	.	TRBJ2-1	CAISEGSGGAFYNEQFF	TGTGCCATCAGTGAAGGTAGCGGGGGGGCCTTTTACAATGAGCAGTTCTTC